This is a list of T cell receptor beta chains from one sample in a study of T cell responses to AZD1222 COVID-19 vaccine. Assay: immunoSEQ multiplex PCR; the TCRdb copy retains only in-frame clones and omits some. The sample has 150,000 or so clones, 70% to 90% seen once; the top ten hold roughly 4.7%. Sample: peripheral blood, taken on day 0 of AZD1222 vaccination. These receptors all come from an adult in good health. Each CDR3 is given with its conserved first and last residue. D genes are given only for firm matches. A clone size is listed for some rows: how often the clone was seen (once, few, many), or a class if it is expanded.

v_call	j_call	d_call	clone_size	cdr3_aa	cdr3_nt
TRBV30	TRBJ1-5	TRBD1	.	CAHWRGRSNQPQHF	TGTGCCCATTGGAGGGGGCGAAGCAATCAGCCCCAGCATTTT
TRBV5-6	TRBJ1-6	.	.	CASSYDMNSPLHF	TGTGCCAGCAGCTACGACATGAATTCACCCCTCCACTTT
TRBV7-9	TRBJ2-5	TRBD2	once	CASSPYPGLAGETQYF	TGTGCCAGCAGCCCCTACCCGGGGCTAGCGGGAGAGACCCAGTACTTC
TRBV7-9	TRBJ1-2	TRBD1	.	CASSPQQGANGYTF	TGTGCCAGCAGCCCCCAACAGGGGGCAAATGGCTACACCTTC
TRBV28	TRBJ1-5	.	.	CASRTRTQTAEQHF	TGTGCCAGCAGGACTCGGACGCAGACAGCCGAACAGCATTTT
TRBV4-2	TRBJ2-6	.	.	CASSQDRTFSGANVLTF	TGTGCCAGCAGCCAAGATAGGACGTTCTCTGGGGCCAACGTCCTGACTTTC
TRBV6-5	TRBJ1-5	.	.	CASSLGLGNQPQHF	TGTGCCAGCAGTCTGGGGTTGGGCAATCAGCCCCAGCATTTT
TRBV19	TRBJ1-5	TRBD1	.	CASSLDRDQPQHF	TGTGCCAGTAGTTTAGACAGGGATCAGCCCCAGCATTTT
TRBV10-2	TRBJ2-5	.	.	CASSESGLPGETQYF	TGCGCCAGCAGTGAGTCGGGACTTCCCGGGGAGACCCAGTACTTC
TRBV10-3	TRBJ1-2	.	.	CAISGGGGNYGYTF	TGTGCCATCAGCGGGGGTGGAGGAAACTATGGCTACACCTTC
TRBV28	TRBJ1-1	.	.	CASSTFFRGNMNTEAFF	TGTGCCAGCAGTACATTTTTCCGGGGTAATATGAACACTGAAGCTTTCTTT
TRBV5-1	TRBJ2-6	.	.	CASSLAGQGGVSGANVLTF	TGCGCCAGCAGCTTGGCCGGACAGGGAGGGGTCTCTGGGGCCAACGTCCTGACTTTC
TRBV5-1	TRBJ1-5	TRBD1	.	CASSLSGTGGNQPQHF	TGCGCCAGCAGCTTATCGGGGACAGGGGGCAATCAGCCCCAGCATTTT
TRBV19	TRBJ2-2	TRBD1	.	CASSDRGLTGELFF	TGTGCCAGTAGCGACAGGGGGCTGACCGGGGAGCTGTTTTTT
TRBV18	TRBJ1-4	.	.	CASSPSGGLEKLFF	TGTGCCAGCTCACCAAGTGGGGGGCTGGAAAAACTGTTTTTT
TRBV18	TRBJ1-1	.	.	CASSPDLGWTEAFF	TGTGCCAGCTCACCAGATTTGGGTTGGACTGAAGCTTTCTTT
TRBV6-5	TRBJ1-4	.	.	CASSRDIAEKLFF	TGTGCCAGCAGCCGGGACATTGCTGAAAAACTGTTTTTT
TRBV28	TRBJ1-1	TRBD1	few	CASSRGQGAIKAFF	TGTGCCAGCAGCCGGGGACAGGGGGCGATTAAAGCTTTCTTT
TRBV28	TRBJ2-2	.	.	CASRTGTGELFF	TGTGCCAGCAGAACGGGAACCGGGGAGCTGTTTTTT
TRBV6-5	TRBJ2-5	TRBD1	.	CASRNDRGETQYF	TGTGCCAGCAGAAACGACAGGGGAGAGACCCAGTACTTC
TRBV28	TRBJ2-7	TRBD1	.	CASSPGQGAHEQYF	TGTGCCAGCAGTCCGGGACAGGGGGCCCACGAGCAGTACTTC
TRBV18	TRBJ2-2	.	.	CASSPAAVNTGELFF	TGTGCCAGCTCCCCAGCGGCCGTGAACACCGGGGAGCTGTTTTTT
TRBV5-1	TRBJ1-1	.	.	CASSFGMNTEAFF	TGCGCCAGCAGCTTTGGCATGAACACTGAAGCTTTCTTT
TRBV7-9	TRBJ2-5	.	.	CASSRIEGHQETQYF	TGTGCCAGCAGCCGGATCGAAGGGCATCAAGAGACCCAGTACTTC
TRBV2	TRBJ2-5	.	once	CASSSGLRRETQYF	TGTGCCAGCAGTTCGGGACTCCGAAGAGAGACCCAGTACTTC
TRBV19	TRBJ2-3	TRBD2	once	CASSITGLPSADTQYF	TGTGCCAGTAGTATAACGGGACTACCTAGCGCAGATACGCAGTATTTT
TRBV5-4	TRBJ2-6	.	few	CASSLGDRLLANVLTF	TGTGCCAGCAGCTTGGGAGACCGCCTTCTGGCCAACGTCCTGACTTTC
TRBV6-6	TRBJ1-1	TRBD1	.	CASSFPGQHTEAFF	TGTGCCAGCAGTTTCCCGGGACAGCACACTGAAGCTTTCTTT
TRBV24-1	TRBJ2-5	TRBD2	.	CATSRGASGSQETQYF	TGTGCCACCAGCAGAGGGGCTAGCGGCTCCCAAGAGACCCAGTACTTC
TRBV14	TRBJ2-3	TRBD1	once	CASSHRQGWDTQYF	TGTGCCAGCAGCCACAGACAGGGATGGGATACGCAGTATTTT
TRBV5-1	TRBJ2-5	TRBD1	.	CASSLARAGGLGETQYF	TGCGCCAGCAGCTTGGCCCGGGCAGGGGGTTTAGGAGAGACCCAGTACTTC
TRBV11-2	TRBJ1-1	.	once	CASSQGWGRNTEAFF	TGTGCCAGCAGCCAGGGGTGGGGGAGGAACACTGAAGCTTTCTTT